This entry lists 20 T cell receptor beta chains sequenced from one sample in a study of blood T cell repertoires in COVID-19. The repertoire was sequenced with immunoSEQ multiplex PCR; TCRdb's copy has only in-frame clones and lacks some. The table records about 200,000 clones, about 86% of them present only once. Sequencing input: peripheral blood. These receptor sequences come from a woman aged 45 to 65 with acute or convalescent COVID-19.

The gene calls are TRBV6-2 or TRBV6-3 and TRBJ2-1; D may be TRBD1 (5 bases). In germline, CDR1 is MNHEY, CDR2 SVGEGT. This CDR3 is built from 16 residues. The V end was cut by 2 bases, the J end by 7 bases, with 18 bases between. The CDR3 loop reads CASSYRDRTPRNEQFF. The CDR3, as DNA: TGTGCCAGCAGTTACCGAGACAGAACCCCAAGGAATGAGCAGTTCTTC.

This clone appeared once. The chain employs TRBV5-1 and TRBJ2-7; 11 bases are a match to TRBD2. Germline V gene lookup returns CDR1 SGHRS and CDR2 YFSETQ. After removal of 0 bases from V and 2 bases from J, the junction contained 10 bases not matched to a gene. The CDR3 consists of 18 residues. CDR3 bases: TGCGCCAGCAGCTTGGTTCTAGCGGGGGGCCCCCGAGCCTACGAGCAGTACTTC. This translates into CASSLVLAGGPRAYEQYF.

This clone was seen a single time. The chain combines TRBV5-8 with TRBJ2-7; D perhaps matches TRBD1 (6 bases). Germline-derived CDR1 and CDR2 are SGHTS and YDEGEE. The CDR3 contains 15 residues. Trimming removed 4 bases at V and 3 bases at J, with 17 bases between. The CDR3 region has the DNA TGTGCCAGCAGCACTCCGGGACACCGTTACTACGAGCAGTACTTC. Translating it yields CASSTPGHRYYEQYF.

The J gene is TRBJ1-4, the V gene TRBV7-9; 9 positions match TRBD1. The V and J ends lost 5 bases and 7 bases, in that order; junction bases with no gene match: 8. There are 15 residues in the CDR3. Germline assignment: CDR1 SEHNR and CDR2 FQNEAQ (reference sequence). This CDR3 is CASSQQGAGGEKLFF. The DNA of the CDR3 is TGTGCCAGCAGCCAACAGGGGGCTGGGGGTGAAAAACTGTTTTTT.

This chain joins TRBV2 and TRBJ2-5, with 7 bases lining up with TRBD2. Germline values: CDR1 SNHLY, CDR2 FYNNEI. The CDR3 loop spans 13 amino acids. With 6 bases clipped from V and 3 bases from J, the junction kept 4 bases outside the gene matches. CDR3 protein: CASRASGKETQYF. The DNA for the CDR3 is TGTGCCAGCAGGGCTAGCGGAAAAGAGACCCAGTACTTC.

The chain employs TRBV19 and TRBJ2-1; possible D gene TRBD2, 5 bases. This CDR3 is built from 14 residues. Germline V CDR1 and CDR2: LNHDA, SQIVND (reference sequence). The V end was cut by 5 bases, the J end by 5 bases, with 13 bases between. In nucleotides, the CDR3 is TGTGCCAGTAGTTGGGCCCTGGGAGACAATGAGCAGTTCTTC. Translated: CASSWALGDNEQFF.

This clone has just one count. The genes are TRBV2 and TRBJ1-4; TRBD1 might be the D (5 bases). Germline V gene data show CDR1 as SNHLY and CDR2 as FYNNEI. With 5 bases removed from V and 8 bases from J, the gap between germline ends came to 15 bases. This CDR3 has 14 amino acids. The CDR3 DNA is TGTGCCAGCAGTCCCAGGAGGGACGGGGAAAAACTGTTTTTT. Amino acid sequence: CASSPRRDGEKLFF.

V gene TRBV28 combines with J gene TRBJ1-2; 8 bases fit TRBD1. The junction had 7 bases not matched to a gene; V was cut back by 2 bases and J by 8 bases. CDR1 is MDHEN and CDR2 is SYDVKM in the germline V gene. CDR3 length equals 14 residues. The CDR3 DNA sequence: TGTGCCAGCAGTTTAGGACAGGGCGACCGAGGCTACACCTTC. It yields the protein CASSLGQGDRGYTF.

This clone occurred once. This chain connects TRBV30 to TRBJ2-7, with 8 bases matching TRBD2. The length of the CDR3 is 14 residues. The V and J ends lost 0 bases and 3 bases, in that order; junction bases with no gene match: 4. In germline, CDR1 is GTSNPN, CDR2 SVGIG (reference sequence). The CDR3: CAWSVSSGYYEQYF. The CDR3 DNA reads TGTGCCTGGAGTGTGTCTAGCGGGTACTACGAGCAGTACTTC.

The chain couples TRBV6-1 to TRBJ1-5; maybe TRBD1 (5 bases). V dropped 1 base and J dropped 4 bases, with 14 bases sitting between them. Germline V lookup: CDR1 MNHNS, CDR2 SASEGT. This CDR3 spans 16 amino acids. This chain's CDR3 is CASSEGGNVGNQPQHF. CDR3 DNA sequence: TGTGCCAGCAGTGAAGGGGGCAATGTTGGAAATCAGCCCCAGCATTTT.

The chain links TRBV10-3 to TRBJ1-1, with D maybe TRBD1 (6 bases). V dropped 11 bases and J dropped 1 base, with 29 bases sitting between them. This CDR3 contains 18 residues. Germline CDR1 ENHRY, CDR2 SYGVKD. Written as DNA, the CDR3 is TGTGCCCCGCAGGTGGACATAACCCGACAGGCCACGAACACTGAAGCTTTCTTT. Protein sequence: CAPQVDITRQATNTEAFF.

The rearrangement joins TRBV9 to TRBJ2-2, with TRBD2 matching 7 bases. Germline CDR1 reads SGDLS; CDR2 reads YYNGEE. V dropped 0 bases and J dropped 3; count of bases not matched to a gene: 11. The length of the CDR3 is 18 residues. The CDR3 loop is CASSVALGLAEDTGELFF. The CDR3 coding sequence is TGTGCCAGCAGCGTAGCACTAGGGCTAGCGGAGGACACCGGGGAGCTGTTTTTT.

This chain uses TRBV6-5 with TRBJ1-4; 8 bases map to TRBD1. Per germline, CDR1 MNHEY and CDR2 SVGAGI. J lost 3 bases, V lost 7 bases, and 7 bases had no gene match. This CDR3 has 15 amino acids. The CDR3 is CASTDRAEANEKLFF. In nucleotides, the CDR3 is TGTGCCAGCACGGACAGGGCTGAGGCTAATGAAAAACTGTTTTTT.

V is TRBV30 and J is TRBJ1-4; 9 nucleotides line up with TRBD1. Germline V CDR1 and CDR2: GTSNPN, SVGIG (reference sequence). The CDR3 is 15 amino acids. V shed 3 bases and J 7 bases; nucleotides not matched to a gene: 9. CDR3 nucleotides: TGTGCCTGGAGGGGCCGGGACAGGGATCGTGAAAAACTGTTTTTT. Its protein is CAWRGRDRDREKLFF.

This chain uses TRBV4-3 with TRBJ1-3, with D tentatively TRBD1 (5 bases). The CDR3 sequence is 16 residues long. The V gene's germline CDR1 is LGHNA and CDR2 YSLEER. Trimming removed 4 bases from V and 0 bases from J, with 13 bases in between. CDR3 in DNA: TGCGCCAGCAGCCCAGATCCAGGGATCTCTGGAAACACCATATATTTT. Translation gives CASSPDPGISGNTIYF.

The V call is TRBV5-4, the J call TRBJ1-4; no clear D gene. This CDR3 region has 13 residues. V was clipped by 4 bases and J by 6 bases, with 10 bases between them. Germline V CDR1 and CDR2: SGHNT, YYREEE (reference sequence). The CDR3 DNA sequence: TGTGCCAGCAGCCGGGTGTACGATGAAAAACTGTTTTTT. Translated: CASSRVYDEKLFF.

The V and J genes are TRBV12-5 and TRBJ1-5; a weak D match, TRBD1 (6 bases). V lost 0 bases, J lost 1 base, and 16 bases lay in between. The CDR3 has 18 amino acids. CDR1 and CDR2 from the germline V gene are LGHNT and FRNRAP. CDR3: CASGLVRYVGGSNQPQHF. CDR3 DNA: TGTGCTAGTGGTTTGGTAAGGTATGTTGGGGGCAGCAATCAGCCCCAGCATTTT.

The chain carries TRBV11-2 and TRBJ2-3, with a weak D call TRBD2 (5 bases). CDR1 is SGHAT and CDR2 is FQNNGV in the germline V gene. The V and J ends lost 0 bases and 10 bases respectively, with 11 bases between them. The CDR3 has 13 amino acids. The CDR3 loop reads CASSLDSGMAQYF. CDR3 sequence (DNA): TGTGCCAGCAGCTTAGATTCGGGGATGGCGCAGTATTTT.

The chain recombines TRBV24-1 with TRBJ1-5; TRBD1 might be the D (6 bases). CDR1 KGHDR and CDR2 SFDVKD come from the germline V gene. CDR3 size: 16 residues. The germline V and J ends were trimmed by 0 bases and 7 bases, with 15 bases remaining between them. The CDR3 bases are TGTGCCACCAGTGATTTGCGGGCAGGGGAAAGCCAGCCCCAGCATTTT. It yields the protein CATSDLRAGESQPQHF.

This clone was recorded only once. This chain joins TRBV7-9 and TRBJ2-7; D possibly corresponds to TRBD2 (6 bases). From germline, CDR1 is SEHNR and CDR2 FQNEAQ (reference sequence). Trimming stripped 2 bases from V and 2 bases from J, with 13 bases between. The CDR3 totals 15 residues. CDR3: CASSLMGAGAYEQYF. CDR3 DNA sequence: TGTGCCAGCAGCTTAATGGGAGCGGGCGCCTACGAGCAGTACTTC. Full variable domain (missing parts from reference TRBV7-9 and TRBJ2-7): DTGVSQNPRHKITKRGQNVTFRCDPISEHNRLYWYRQTLGQGPEFLTYFQNEAQLEKSRLLSDRFSAERPKGSFSTLEIQRTEQGDSAMYLCASSLMGAGAYEQYFGPGTRLTVT.